This entry lists 31 T cell receptor beta chains sequenced from one sample in a study of PD-1 blockade in classical Hodgkin lymphoma. Only in-frame clones appear in the TCRdb table, and some are missing; sequencing was by immunoSEQ multiplex PCR. The data show about 23,000 clones, roughly 90% seen once. Stated time point: newly diagnosed, previously untreated cHL patient sample. It was by magnetic negative selection that CD4+ T cells were purified from thawed PBMCs. Sequencing was carried out using CD4+ T cells from blood. The source of these receptors is a human donor with classical Hodgkin lymphoma.

The chain has TRBV28 and TRBJ1-2; no clear D. The CDR3 has 11 amino acids. Per germline, CDR1 MDHEN and CDR2 SYDVKM. With 2 bases removed from V and 2 bases from J, the gap between germline ends came to 0 bases. DNA for the CDR3: TGTGCCAGCAGTTTAAACTATGGCTACACCTTC. It translates to CASSLNYGYTF.

The chain joins TRBV7-2 to TRBJ1-1; tentative D call: TRBD1 (5 bases). V was trimmed by 1 base and J by 5 bases, leaving 8 bases between them. The CDR3 loop spans 13 amino acids. Germline CDR1 and CDR2: SGHTA and FQGNSA. In DNA form, the CDR3 reads TGTGCCAGCAGCTTAGAAGAGGGGACTGAAGCTTTCTTT. Translation gives CASSLEEGTEAFF.

The chain has TRBV11-2 and TRBJ1-4, with TRBD1 matching over 7 bases. The CDR3 is made up of 15 amino acids. CDR1 is SGHAT and CDR2 is FQNNGV in the germline V gene. V was pared by 2 bases and J by 8 bases, with 8 bases of the junction left unmatched. CDR3 nucleotides: TGTGCCAGCAGCTTAAGAGTCCAGGGGGGGGAAAAACTGTTTTTT. Its protein product is CASSLRVQGGEKLFF.

The chain combines TRBV19 with TRBJ2-1; 8 nucleotides line up with TRBD1. CDR1 is LNHDA, CDR2 SQIVND, per germline (reference sequence). The CDR3 has 18 residues. Losses at the gene ends were 3 bases for V and 6 bases for J; bases not matched to a gene: 16. CDR3 nucleotides: TGTGCCAGTAGTATTTTATCTGGTGCGGACAGGGCTGGCAATGAGCAGTTCTTC. Its protein product is CASSILSGADRAGNEQFF.

The chain has TRBV5-1 and TRBJ1-1; 7 nucleotides agree with TRBD1. Germline CDR1 is SGHRS and CDR2 is YFSETQ. The CDR3 totals 13 residues. The V gene end was trimmed by 4 bases and the J gene end by 2 bases; junction bases not matched to a gene: 2. Here the CDR3 reads CASSRDRNTEAFF. CDR3 DNA sequence: TGCGCCAGCAGCCGGGACAGAAACACTGAAGCTTTCTTT.

The chain has TRBV5-4 and TRBJ2-3, with D tentatively TRBD1 or TRBD2 (5 bases each). Trimming pared 1 base from V and 4 bases from J, leaving 7 bases between. Germline V gene sequence: CDR1 SGHNT, CDR2 YYREEE (reference sequence). The CDR3 consists of 13 residues. DNA of the CDR3: TGTGCCAGCAGCTTGCGAGGGGCAGATACGCAGTATTTT. Translated, it gives CASSLRGADTQYF.

V and J are TRBV29-1 and TRBJ2-5, with 7 positions matching TRBD1. With 6 bases clipped from V and 5 bases from J, the junction kept 12 bases outside the gene matches. Germline loops: CDR1 SQVTM, CDR2 ANQGSEA. This CDR3 has 14 amino acids. The CDR3 region has the DNA TGCAGCGTGGAGACAGGGAGTCTGTCGGAGACCCAGTACTTC. It encodes CSVETGSLSETQYF.

This clone showed up just once. The rearrangement joins TRBV18 to TRBJ2-7; D gene ambiguous. The length of the CDR3 is 13 residues. Trimming stripped 6 bases from V and 9 bases from J, with 18 bases between. Germline CDR1 is KGHSH and CDR2 is LQKENI. CDR3 nucleotide sequence: TGTGCCAGCTCTCCGACGATCTCAGAGCCGCAGTACTTC. Its translation: CASSPTISEPQYF.

V and J are TRBV30 and TRBJ1-5; 7 positions match TRBD1. J gave up 4 bases and V 2 bases, and 5 bases lay outside the gene matches. The length of the CDR3 is 14 residues. In germline, CDR1 is GTSNPN, CDR2 SVGIG (reference sequence). CDR3 coding DNA: TGTGCCTGGAGTAGGGGGCTTTGGAATCAGCCCCAGCATTTT. Translated, it gives CAWSRGLWNQPQHF.

V usage is TRBV30 and J usage is TRBJ1-5; D gene unclear. Per the germline V gene, CDR1 is GTSNPN and CDR2 is SVGIG (reference sequence). V dropped 4 bases and J dropped 0 bases, with 7 bases sitting between them. This CDR3 comprises 13 residues. The CDR3 coding sequence is TGTGCCTGGACGGATTCTAGCAATCAGCCCCAGCATTTT. It specifies CAWTDSSNQPQHF.

The rearrangement links TRBV14 to TRBJ2-1, with 12 bases identical to TRBD2. The CDR3 covers 17 residues. V lost 2 bases, J lost 10 bases, and 12 bases stayed unmatched. Germline V gene sequence: CDR1 SGHDN, CDR2 FVKESK. CDR3 coding DNA: TGTGCCAGCAGCCAAAGGACTAGCGGGGTCTATCGTTACGAGCAGTTCTTC. This encodes CASSQRTSGVYRYEQFF.

The rearrangement uses TRBV10-3 and TRBJ2-2; D is unresolved. This CDR3 has 13 residues. Trimming cost V 10 bases and J 0 bases, with 9 bases left between them. The germline gives CDR1 ENHRY, CDR2 SYGVKD. CDR3 amino acids: CATGPTNTGELFF. CDR3 bases: TGTGCCACCGGGCCCACGAACACCGGGGAGCTGTTTTTT.

The chain links TRBV5-4 to TRBJ2-1; D unresolved. CDR1 is SGHNT, CDR2 YYREEE, per germline (reference sequence). Trimming removed 0 bases from V and 0 bases from J, with 19 bases in between. The CDR3 is 19 amino acids. The DNA for the CDR3 is TGTGCCAGCAGCTTGGGGGTCTCGCGGACGGCCAGCTCCTACAATGAGCAGTTCTTC. Translation gives CASSLGVSRTASSYNEQFF.

The chain is built from TRBV4-2 and TRBJ2-6; 7 bases align to TRBD2. In germline, CDR1 is LGHNA, CDR2 YNFKEQ. The V and J ends lost 2 bases and 0 bases, in that order; junction bases with no gene match: 4. CDR3 size: 17 residues. For the CDR3, the DNA is TGTGCCAGCAGCCAAAGCGGGACTACCTCTGGGGCCAACGTCCTGACTTTC. Translated: CASSQSGTTSGANVLTF.

The genes are TRBV19 and TRBJ1-2, with D perhaps TRBD1 (5 bases). V lost 5 bases and J 2 bases, leaving 15 bases between the germline ends. The CDR3 covers 15 residues. Germline lookup yields CDR1 LNHDA and CDR2 SQIVND (reference sequence). CDR3 sequence (DNA): TGTGCCAGTAGTTCTCGTGGGGCAGTAAACTATGGCTACACCTTC. Residues: CASSSRGAVNYGYTF.

The V call is TRBV6-1, the J call TRBJ1-5; TRBD1 might be the D (6 bases). CDR3 length: 15 residues. Germline loops: CDR1 MNHNS, CDR2 SASEGT. Trimming stripped 8 bases from V and 6 bases from J, with 20 bases between. CDR3 in DNA: TGTGCCAGCGGGTTCGGCGGGGGCATCGCTCAGCCCCAGCATTTT. Residues: CASGFGGGIAQPQHF.

The chain recombines TRBV6-1 with TRBJ2-7, with 12 bases identical to TRBD2. Germline loops: CDR1 MNHNS, CDR2 SASEGT. V was pared by 3 bases and J by 5 bases, with 5 bases of the junction left unmatched. CDR3 length: 15 amino acids. CDR3 residues: CASSDGLAGSHEQYF. The CDR3 nucleotides read TGTGCCAGCAGTGACGGACTAGCGGGGTCCCACGAGCAGTACTTC.

J is TRBJ2-5 and V is TRBV2; no clear D gene. V lost 7 bases and J lost 1, with 10 bases in between. CDR3 length equals 13 residues. Germline-derived CDR1 and CDR2 are SNHLY and FYNNEI. The CDR3: CASTGYTQETQYF. Here the CDR3 DNA reads TGTGCCAGCACGGGTTACACCCAAGAGACCCAGTACTTC. The entire variable domain, with the rest obtained from reference TRBV2 and TRBJ2-5, is as follows: EPEVTQTPSHQVTQMGQEVILRCVPISNHLYFYWYRQILGQKVEFLVSFYNNEISEKSEIFDDQFSVERPDGSNFTLKIRSTKLEDSAMYFCASTGYTQETQYFGPGTRLLVL.

The CDR3 here is CACTGSNTGELFF. CDR3 nucleotide sequence: TGTGCCTGCACCGGGTCGAACACCGGGGAGCTGTTTTTT. The chain links TRBV30 to TRBJ2-2; D gene uncertain. The CDR3 runs 13 residues. Germline loops: CDR1 GTSNPN, CDR2 SVGIG (reference sequence). Trimming cost V 6 bases and J 0 bases, with 8 bases left between them. Using reference TRBV30 and TRBJ2-2 for the parts outside the CDR3, the full variable domain is SQTIHQWPATLVQPVGSPLSLECTVEGTSNPNLYWYRQAAGRGLQLLFYSVGIGQISSEVPQNLSASRPQDRQFILSSKKLLLSDSGFYLCACTGSNTGELFFGEGSRLTVL.

V is TRBV6-5 and J is TRBJ1-2; D is ambiguous. CDR3 length: 13 amino acids. Germline CDR1 is MNHEY and CDR2 is SVGAGI. The ends were cut back, 7 bases at V and 4 bases at J, with 13 bases in the middle. The CDR3 region has the DNA TGTGCCAGCAAACGAACAGTTGGCTATGGCTACACCTTC. Protein sequence: CASKRTVGYGYTF.

The V and J genes are TRBV28 and TRBJ2-3, with 8 bases that match TRBD2. Germline V gene data show CDR1 as MDHEN and CDR2 as SYDVKM. The junction had 10 bases not matched to a gene; V was cut back by 3 bases and J by 5 bases. There are 16 residues in the CDR3. The CDR3 DNA reads TGTGCCAGCAGTTTTGAGTCTAGCGGGTTAAAAGATACGCAGTATTTT. Translation gives CASSFESSGLKDTQYF.

The chain is built from TRBV5-4 and TRBJ1-1; D not certain. CDR1 and CDR2 (germline): SGHNT, YYREEE (reference sequence). V lost 0 bases and J 3 bases, leaving 9 bases between the germline ends. The CDR3 runs 14 residues. The chain's CDR3 is CASSLGVADTEAFF. CDR3 in DNA: TGTGCCAGCAGCTTGGGGGTGGCGGACACTGAAGCTTTCTTT.

The chain links TRBV6-1 to TRBJ1-1; D might be TRBD1 (5 bases). The CDR3 has 14 amino acids. Looked up from germline, CDR1 is MNHNS and CDR2 is SASEGT. The V end was cut by 1 base, the J end by 5 bases, with 11 bases between. The CDR3 nucleotides read TGTGCCAGCAGTGAAGGGGACCTGAGTACTGAAGCTTTCTTT. As protein: CASSEGDLSTEAFF.

The V gene is TRBV7-6, the J gene TRBJ1-3; weak D call: TRBD1 (5 bases). V lost 2 bases to trimming and J lost 3 bases, with 8 bases between them. The CDR3 totals 14 residues. CDR1 and CDR2 from the germline V gene are SGHVS and FNYEAQ. The CDR3, as DNA: TGTGCCAGCAGCTTACAGGGAAATGGAAACACCATATATTTT. Protein sequence: CASSLQGNGNTIYF.

J is TRBJ2-3 and V is TRBV7-9, with D uncertain. V was shortened by 1 base and J by 0 bases, with 5 bases between the two germline ends. The CDR3 is made up of 14 amino acids. Looked up from germline, CDR1 is SEHNR and CDR2 is FQNEAQ (reference sequence). The CDR3 nucleotides read TGTGCCAGCAGCTTAGGGATCAGCACAGATACGCAGTATTTT. It yields the protein CASSLGISTDTQYF.

The chain employs TRBV18 and TRBJ1-1; 12 nucleotides match TRBD1. This CDR3 region has 15 residues. The trim removed 3 bases at V and 5 bases at J, leaving 4 bases unmatched. Germline CDR1 KGHSH, CDR2 LQKENI. The CDR3 loop is CASSPGQGALTEAFF. The CDR3 DNA follows: TGTGCCAGCTCACCGGGACAGGGGGCGCTTACTGAAGCTTTCTTT. The full variable domain, with the rest looked up from reference TRBV18 and TRBJ1-1, is NAGVMQNPRHLVRRRGQEARLRCSPMKGHSHVYWYRQLPEEGLKFMVYLQKENIIDESGMPKERFSAEFPKEGPSILRIQQVVRGDSAAYFCASSPGQGALTEAFFGQGTRLTVV.

This chain links TRBV11-3 with TRBJ2-2; D may be TRBD1 or TRBD2 (5 bases each). Looked up from germline, CDR1 is SGHNT and CDR2 is YENEEA. Trimming left V 1 base short and J 3 bases short, with 12 bases between. This CDR3 comprises 16 residues. CDR3 residues: CASSLGLPRDTGELFF. DNA of the CDR3: TGTGCCAGCAGCTTAGGACTACCCAGGGACACCGGGGAGCTGTTTTTT.

This chain uses TRBV30 with TRBJ2-3, with 8 bases identical to TRBD1. The CDR3 extends over 13 amino acids. CDR1 GTSNPN and CDR2 SVGIG come from the germline V gene (reference sequence). The V segment lost 5 bases and the J segment 4 bases; nucleotides outside the gene matches: 5. The CDR3 coding sequence is TGTGCCTGGGGACAGGGAAAGGCAGATACGCAGTATTTT. Protein: CAWGQGKADTQYF.

This chain connects TRBV5-1 to TRBJ2-7; 7 positions match TRBD1. Trimming removed 5 bases from V and 6 bases from J; junction bases left unmatched: 11. The CDR3 is made up of 14 amino acids. CDR1 SGHRS and CDR2 YFSETQ come from the germline V gene. CDR3 loop: CASRQTGAELEQYF. CDR3 sequence (DNA): TGCGCCAGCAGACAAACAGGGGCGGAGCTCGAGCAGTACTTC.

The chain recombines TRBV19 with TRBJ1-2; no clear D gene. V shed 10 bases and J shed 8 bases, with 17 bases lying between them. The CDR3 has 12 residues. Germline CDR1 and CDR2: LNHDA and SQIVND (reference sequence). The CDR3 loop is CATRDWREGYTF. DNA for the CDR3: TGTGCCACCCGCGACTGGAGGGAAGGCTACACCTTC.

The CDR3 DNA reads TGTGCCAGCAGCTTAGTGGGCACCCTGGGGGAGCAGTACTTC. Translation gives CASSLVGTLGEQYF. The chain couples TRBV7-2 to TRBJ2-7; no clear D gene. The CDR3 loop spans 14 amino acids. Trimming stripped 1 base from V and 7 bases from J, with 14 bases between. Germline lookup yields CDR1 SGHTA and CDR2 FQGNSA.